There are many counts of the clone carrying this T cell receptor beta chain. Its cognate antigen is unknown. Germline V gene lookup returns CDR1 MNHNS and CDR2 SASEGT. Losses at the gene ends were 5 bases for V and 4 bases for J; bases not matched to a gene: 6. This CDR3 has 14 residues. The data derive from a study of T cells in Graves' hyperthyroidism and ophthalmopathy. Study results and caveats: In blood, most of the thyroid clonotypes expanded above 0.001 were also present.

A Clinical Activity Score of at least 3, a NOSPECS grade of at least 4 and a duration under 3 months were recorded in the ophthalmopathy patients. The TCR beta CDR3 regions underwent amplification using RNA transcripts as the source. An initial round of RT-PCR targeting the TCR CDR3 relied on the HTBI primer set. TCRdb re-analysed the multiplex PCR reads in MiXCR, keeping a single row per CDR3 protein. Of under 350,000 distinct CDR3 sequences in the sample, approximately 15% were seen once. This sequence was found in a woman aged 55-69 years with Graves' ophthalmopathy. This sequence joins TRBV6-1 and TRBJ1-2; 8 bases fit TRBD1. Sequencing input: blood. The CDR3 loop reads CASSRDRRGYGYTF. Written as DNA, the CDR3 is TGTGCCAGCAGTAGGGACAGGCGAGGCTATGGCTACACCTTC.